This TCR beta chain emerged from a study of blood T cell repertoires in COVID-19. As for the study in general: T cells, B-cell-depleted T cells, or PBMCs provided the cDNA or gDNA that served as material.

The V gene's germline CDR1 is SGHTA and CDR2 FQGNSA. Trimming took 0 bases from V and 8 from J, leaving 5 bases between them. The CDR3 has 13 residues. Using immunoSEQ multiplex PCR, the repertoire was profiled, and TCRdb retains in-frame clones only, with some absent. The sample contains 65,000 to 95,000 clones, roughly 90% of which appear only once. Sample: peripheral blood. This TCR derives from a man in his 70s with acute or convalescent COVID-19. The chain links TRBV7-2 to TRBJ1-6; no reliable D call. The CDR3 is CASSLARDSPLHF. The CDR3 DNA sequence: TGTGCCAGCAGCTTAGCCCGGGATTCACCCCTCCACTTT.